This is a list of T cell receptor beta chains from one sample in a study of blood T cell repertoires in COVID-19. Assay used: immunoSEQ multiplex PCR; TCRdb lists only in-frame clones, some missing. The table records about 360,000 clones, 70% to 90% of them present only once. Sequencing used peripheral blood. Every receptor here comes from a human donor in a cohort sampled during active COVID-19. The CDR3 runs from the conserved cysteine through the conserved F or W. D genes are given only for firm matches. Clone size is not always given. Where it is, it says once, few, many or a class for expanded clones.

j_call,clone_size,v_call,d_call,cdr3_aa,cdr3_nt
TRBJ1-6,NA,TRBV4-1,NA,CASSLGGGAYNSPLHF,TGCGCCAGCAGTCTGGGCGGGGGGGCCTATAATTCACCCCTCCACTTT
TRBJ2-3,NA,TRBV7-2,TRBD2,CASSLEYPGGAMDTQYF,TGTGCCAGCAGCTTAGAATATCCCGGGGGGGCGATGGATACGCAGTATTTT
TRBJ2-2,NA,TRBV6-4,TRBD2,CASSEGEGTGELFF,TGTGCCAGCAGTGAAGGGGAGGGCACCGGGGAGCTGTTTTTT
TRBJ2-7,NA,TRBV18,NA,CASSRALYEQYF,TGTGCCAGCTCACGGGCACTCTACGAGCAGTACTTC
TRBJ1-6,NA,TRBV20-1,NA,CSASPGSSYNSPLHF,TGCAGTGCGAGTCCTGGTAGCTCCTATAATTCACCCCTCCACTTT
TRBJ2-3,NA,TRBV2,TRBD1,CASSRQGILGTDTQYF,TGTGCCAGCAGCCGACAGGGGATCTTGGGCACAGATACGCAGTATTTT
TRBJ2-3,once,TRBV3-1/TRBV3-2,TRBD1,CASSSRDRGQYF,TGTGCCAGCAGCTCCCGGGACAGGGGGCAGTATTTT
TRBJ2-1,NA,TRBV10-3,TRBD2,CAISGLADNEQFF,TGTGCCATCAGTGGGCTAGCGGACAATGAGCAGTTCTTC
TRBJ2-7,NA,TRBV7-2,TRBD1,CASSLASGQPYEQYF,TGTGCCAGCAGCTTAGCTTCGGGACAGCCCTACGAGCAGTACTTC
TRBJ1-1,NA,TRBV28,NA,CATRNRETTEAFF,TGTGCCACCCGGAACAGGGAGACCACTGAAGCTTTCTTT
TRBJ2-3,NA,TRBV27,TRBD2,CASSSGLAGLSTDTQYF,TGTGCCAGCAGTTCGGGACTAGCGGGGTTGAGCACAGATACGCAGTATTTT
TRBJ2-1,NA,TRBV5-1,TRBD2,CASSLKTSGSGEQFF,TGCGCCAGCAGCTTAAAGACTAGCGGGAGTGGAGAGCAGTTCTTC
TRBJ2-5,NA,TRBV5-1,TRBD2,CASSLGLAGQETQYF,TGCGCCAGCAGCTTGGGACTAGCGGGGCAAGAGACCCAGTACTTC
TRBJ2-3,NA,TRBV5-4,NA,CASSPDWSSTDTQYF,TGTGCCAGCAGCCCGGACTGGTCTAGCACAGATACGCAGTATTTT
TRBJ1-2,NA,TRBV11-2,NA,CASRPVGPNYGYTF,TGTGCCAGCAGGCCAGTGGGGCCCAACTATGGCTACACCTTC
TRBJ1-4,few,TRBV4-1,NA,CASSQPERGWGEKLFF,TGCGCCAGCAGCCAACCCGAGCGGGGCTGGGGGGAAAAACTGTTTTTT
TRBJ2-1,once,TRBV7-9,TRBD2,CASSLGGAVWDEQFF,TGTGCCAGCAGCTTGGGAGGGGCGGTTTGGGATGAGCAGTTCTTC
TRBJ2-5,NA,TRBV10-2,TRBD2,CASSDLAASQETQYF,TGCGCCAGCAGTGACCTAGCGGCCAGCCAAGAGACCCAGTACTTC
TRBJ2-7,NA,TRBV6-1,NA,CASSEYGGSYEQYF,TGTGCCAGCAGTGAATACGGCGGCTCCTACGAGCAGTACTTC
TRBJ2-7,once,TRBV11-2,TRBD2,CASSPNLAGEPYEQYF,TGTGCCAGCAGCCCCAACCTAGCGGGGGAACCCTACGAGCAGTACTTC
TRBJ1-5,NA,TRBV5-8,TRBD1,CASSLVWGGQGLNNQPQHF,TGTGCCAGCAGCTTGGTGTGGGGGGGACAGGGGCTCAACAATCAGCCCCAGCATTTT
TRBJ1-3,NA,TRBV27,NA,CASSLAGNSGNTIYF,TGTGCCAGCAGTTTGGCGGGCAACTCTGGAAACACCATATATTTT
TRBJ2-3,NA,TRBV9,TRBD2,CASSVGGGIHSSTDTQYF,TGTGCCAGCAGCGTAGGCGGGGGAATTCACTCCTCCACAGATACGCAGTATTTT
TRBJ1-4,NA,TRBV5-1,TRBD1,CASSRTGDEKLFF,TGCGCCAGCAGCAGGACAGGGGATGAAAAACTGTTTTTT
TRBJ2-1,NA,TRBV5-8,TRBD2,CASSLKRAGDSYNEQFF,TGTGCCAGCAGCTTGAAACGGGCGGGAGACTCCTACAATGAGCAGTTCTTC
TRBJ2-5,NA,TRBV3-1/TRBV3-2,NA,CASGSWRQETQYF,TGTGCCAGCGGGAGCTGGCGTCAAGAGACCCAGTACTTC
TRBJ2-3,once,TRBV10-2,NA,CASSERTRETGVEPDTQYF,TGCGCCAGCAGTGAAAGGACCAGGGAAACTGGGGTAGAGCCAGATACGCAGTATTTT
TRBJ1-5,NA,TRBV10-3,NA,CAISEERFGPQHF,TGTGCCATCAGTGAGGAGCGGTTTGGGCCCCAGCATTTT
TRBJ1-4,NA,TRBV9,NA,CASSPRAGYNEKLFF,TGTGCCAGCAGCCCGAGGGCAGGCTATAATGAAAAACTGTTTTTT
TRBJ1-1,NA,TRBV9,NA,CASSVSGQPRTEAFF,TGTGCCAGCAGCGTATCCGGACAGCCCAGGACTGAAGCTTTCTTT
TRBJ2-1,NA,TRBV4-2,TRBD2,CASSQGLAGREQFF,TGTGCCAGCAGCCAAGGCCTAGCGGGCCGGGAGCAGTTCTTC
TRBJ1-5,NA,TRBV30,TRBD1,CAWSRDRGQPQHF,TGTGCCTGGAGTAGGGACAGGGGACAGCCCCAGCATTTT
TRBJ2-3,NA,TRBV28,TRBD2,CASRKLAGGPDTQYF,TGTGCCAGCAGAAAACTAGCGGGAGGGCCAGATACGCAGTATTTT
TRBJ2-5,once,TRBV6-5,TRBD1,CASTQGRTGETQYF,TGTGCCAGCACCCAAGGCCGGACAGGGGAGACCCAGTACTTC
TRBJ2-6,NA,TRBV9,TRBD1,CASSVGDRAAGSGANVLTF,TGTGCCAGCAGCGTAGGGGACAGGGCGGCCGGCTCTGGGGCCAACGTCCTGACTTTC
TRBJ1-2,NA,TRBV19,NA,CASSSTGYGYTF,TGTGCCAGTAGCAGTACAGGCTATGGCTACACCTTC
TRBJ2-2,NA,TRBV6-5,NA,CASSPRRANTGELFF,TGTGCCAGCAGTCCTCGACGGGCGAACACCGGGGAGCTGTTTTTT
TRBJ2-7,NA,TRBV5-8,TRBD1,CASKEDRGGIYEQYF,TGTGCCAGCAAAGAAGACAGGGGTGGGATCTACGAGCAGTACTTC
TRBJ2-2,NA,TRBV7-2,NA,CASSSSNTGELFF,TGTGCCAGCAGCTCCTCGAACACCGGGGAGCTGTTTTTT